This T cell receptor beta chain derives from a study of blood T cell repertoires in COVID-19. Across the whole study: Whether acute or convalescent, the COVID-19 samples came from the United States, Italy and Spain. T cells, B-cell-depleted T cells, or PBMCs supplied cDNA or gDNA.

The CDR3 length is 14 residues. Germline V gives CDR1 SGHTA, CDR2 FQGNSA. The trim removed 3 bases at V and 9 bases at J, leaving 6 bases unmatched. This clone was found once. Profiled with immunoSEQ multiplex PCR; TCRdb holds only in-frame clones, not every one. The sample gives a few hundred thousand clones, about four fifths of which show up once; about 4.8% is in the top ten. The sequencing sample was made of PBMCs or T cells enriched from blood (not recorded which). The J gene is TRBJ2-4, the V gene TRBV7-2, with 9 bases aligning to TRBD1. This receptor was obtained from a woman in her forties or fifties who had recovered from COVID-19. The CDR3 DNA follows: TGTGCCAGCAGCTTGGACAGGGGATCTGGCATTCAGTACTTC. This gives the protein CASSLDRGSGIQYF. Full variable domain (rest looked up from reference TRBV7-2 and TRBJ2-4): GAGVSQSPSNKVTEKGKDVELRCDPISGHTALYWYRQSLGQGLEFLIYFQGNSAPDKSGLPSDRFSAERTGGSVSTLTIQRTQQEDSAVYLCASSLDRGSGIQYFGAGTRLSVL.